These 15 T cell receptor beta chains originate from one sample sequenced in a study of blood T cell repertoires in COVID-19. Profiled with immunoSEQ multiplex PCR; TCRdb holds only in-frame clones, not every one. The table includes about 180,000 clones, about 86% detected once. The sample comprised peripheral blood. These receptors were obtained from a man between 65 and 80 years old with active or convalescent COVID-19.

The chain couples TRBV18 to TRBJ1-4; D gene unclear. The CDR3 loop spans 13 amino acids. Trimming removed 5 bases at V and 7 bases at J, with 11 bases between. Germline lookup yields CDR1 KGHSH and CDR2 LQKENI. The CDR3 sequence: CASSAAVGEKLFF. The CDR3 DNA follows: TGTGCCAGCTCAGCAGCGGTGGGTGAAAAACTGTTTTTT.

The CDR3 DNA reads TGTGCCAGCAGTTATACCGGGACGCCGGGGGTACACGAGCAGTACTTC. Encoded protein: CASSYTGTPGVHEQYF. V gene TRBV6-2 or TRBV6-3 combines with J gene TRBJ2-7, with D possibly TRBD2 on 6 matching bases. This CDR3 is built from 16 residues. The germline gives CDR1 MNHEY, CDR2 SVGEGT. Trimming pared 3 bases from V and 5 bases from J, leaving 20 bases between.

This sequence joins TRBV2 and TRBJ2-7; D is ambiguous. This CDR3 spans 14 amino acids. Trimming stripped 6 bases from V and 1 base from J, with 13 bases between. The V gene's germline CDR1 is SNHLY and CDR2 FYNNEI. The CDR3 protein is CASRPKEISYEQYF. The CDR3 region has the DNA TGTGCCAGCAGGCCCAAAGAGATATCCTACGAGCAGTACTTC.

The rearrangement links TRBV29-1 to TRBJ1-4, with 7 bases lining up with TRBD1. After removal of 7 bases from V and 8 bases from J, the junction contained 10 bases not matched to a gene. This CDR3 has 13 amino acids. Germline loops: CDR1 SQVTM, CDR2 ANQGSEA. The CDR3 protein is CSARQGGGEKLFF. Written as DNA, the CDR3 is TGCAGCGCCCGACAGGGAGGCGGGGAAAAACTGTTTTTT.

This clone was counted between two and nine times. This rearrangement joins TRBV5-1 to TRBJ1-1; tentative D call: TRBD1 (5 bases). This CDR3 has 12 amino acids. Trimming shortened V by 6 bases and J by 8 bases, and 14 bases separated the two germline ends. Germline-derived CDR1 and CDR2 are SGHRS and YFSETQ. CDR3 bases: TGCGCCAGCACTATCGGCGGGGCAGAAGCTTTCTTT. It translates to CASTIGGAEAFF.

The chain has TRBV7-2 and TRBJ1-1; D might be TRBD1 (5 bases). CDR1 is SGHTA, CDR2 FQGNSA, per germline. V lost 5 bases to trimming and J lost 3 bases, with 13 bases between them. This CDR3 contains 14 residues. The CDR3 reads CASSRRGPDTEAFF. DNA for the CDR3: TGTGCCAGCAGCCGTAGGGGTCCGGACACTGAAGCTTTCTTT.

Here the CDR3 reads CASRGQNTDTQYF. The CDR3 nucleotides read TGCGCCAGCAGGGGACAAAATACAGATACGCAGTATTTT. J is TRBJ2-3 and V is TRBV4-3, with D possibly TRBD1 on 6 matching bases. Germline V gives CDR1 LGHNA, CDR2 YSLEER. The CDR3 loop spans 13 amino acids. V was trimmed by 6 bases and J by 3 bases, leaving 10 bases between them.

V usage is TRBV16 and J usage is TRBJ2-7; the match to TRBD1 covers 7 bases. The V gene end was trimmed by 2 bases and the J gene end by 4 bases; junction bases not matched to a gene: 5. The CDR3 sequence is 14 residues long. CDR1 is KGHSY and CDR2 is FQNENV in the germline V gene. The CDR3 is CASSQTGQRYEQYF. In DNA form, the CDR3 reads TGTGCCAGCAGCCAAACGGGACAGAGGTACGAGCAGTACTTC. The complete variable domain, with remaining parts taken from reference TRBV16 and TRBJ2-7, reads GEEVAQTPKHLVRGEGQKAKLYCAPIKGHSYVFWYQQVLKNEFKFLISFQNENVFDETGMPKERFSAKCLPNSPCSLEIQATKLEDSAVYFCASSQTGQRYEQYFGPGTRLTVT.

V gene TRBV7-9 combines with J gene TRBJ1-2; tentative D call: TRBD1 (6 bases). V lost 2 bases to trimming and J lost 4 bases, with 17 bases between them. Germline V CDR1 and CDR2: SEHNR, FQNEAQ (reference sequence). The CDR3 extends over 16 amino acids. CDR3 sequence reads: CASSLTPQGSFYGYTF. DNA of the CDR3: TGTGCCAGCAGCTTAACCCCACAGGGTTCGTTCTATGGCTACACCTTC.

This rearrangement joins TRBV10-3 to TRBJ2-7, with 9 positions matching TRBD2. V lost 6 bases and J lost 0; bases outside the gene matches: 6. The CDR3 is 15 residues long. Germline lookup yields CDR1 ENHRY and CDR2 SYGVKD. The DNA of the CDR3 is TGTGCCATCAGGGATAGCGGGGGCATCTCCTACGAGCAGTACTTC. Amino acid sequence: CAIRDSGGISYEQYF.

This clone was counted ten times or more. J is TRBJ1-6 and V is TRBV5-5; D perhaps matches TRBD1 (6 bases). This CDR3 region has 19 residues. Per germline, CDR1 SGHKS and CDR2 YYEKEE (reference sequence). Trimming left V 0 bases short and J 0 bases short, with 16 bases between. The CDR3 sequence is CASSLVGRDTSSYNSPLHF. The CDR3 bases are TGTGCCAGCAGCTTGGTCGGACGGGACACGAGCTCCTATAATTCACCCCTCCACTTT.

J is TRBJ1-2 and V is TRBV7-8; 8 bases are shared with TRBD1. V lost 4 bases to trimming and J lost 5 bases; unmatched junction nucleotides: 6. Germline V CDR1 and CDR2: SGHVS, FQNEAQ. The CDR3 length is 14 residues. CDR3 sequence reads: CASSSDRGRYGYTF. The CDR3 DNA reads TGTGCCAGCAGCTCTGACAGGGGAAGGTATGGCTACACCTTC.

This chain connects TRBV5-1 to TRBJ2-7; TRBD1 matches 10 bases. The CDR3 runs 15 residues. Looked up from germline, CDR1 is SGHRS and CDR2 is YFSETQ. With 0 bases clipped from V and 6 bases from J, the junction kept 6 bases outside the gene matches. DNA for the CDR3: TGCGCCAGCAGCTTGGTTGGGACAGGGGCATCCGAGCAGTACTTC. It is translated as CASSLVGTGASEQYF.

The chain links TRBV5-5 to TRBJ2-7, with unresolved D. CDR3 length: 16 residues. V lost 4 bases and J lost 0, with 17 bases in between. The germline CDR1 and CDR2 sequences are SGHKS and YYEKEE (reference sequence). The CDR3 is CASSLGSAASSYEQYF. Here the CDR3 DNA reads TGTGCCAGCAGCCTTGGTTCCGCGGCGAGCTCCTACGAGCAGTACTTC.

This clone turned up a few times. V and J are TRBV15 and TRBJ1-1; 7 bases agree with TRBD1. The trim removed 6 bases at V and 0 bases at J, leaving 1 base unmatched. Germline loops: CDR1 LNHNV, CDR2 YYDKDF (reference sequence). CDR3 length: 13 residues. DNA of the CDR3: TGTGCCACCAGGACAGGGATGAACACTGAAGCTTTCTTT. Protein: CATRTGMNTEAFF.